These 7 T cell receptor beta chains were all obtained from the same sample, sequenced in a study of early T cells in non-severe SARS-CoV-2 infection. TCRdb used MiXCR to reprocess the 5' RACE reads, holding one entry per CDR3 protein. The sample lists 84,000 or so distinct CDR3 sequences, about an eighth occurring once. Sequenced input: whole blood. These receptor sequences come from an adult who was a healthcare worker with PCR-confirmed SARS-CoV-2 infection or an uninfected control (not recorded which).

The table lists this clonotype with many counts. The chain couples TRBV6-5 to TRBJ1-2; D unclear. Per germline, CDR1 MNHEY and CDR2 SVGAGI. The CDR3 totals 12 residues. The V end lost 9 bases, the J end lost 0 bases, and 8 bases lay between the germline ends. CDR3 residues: CASTQPNYGYTF. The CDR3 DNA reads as TGTGCCAGTACACAGCCTAACTATGGCTACACCTTC.

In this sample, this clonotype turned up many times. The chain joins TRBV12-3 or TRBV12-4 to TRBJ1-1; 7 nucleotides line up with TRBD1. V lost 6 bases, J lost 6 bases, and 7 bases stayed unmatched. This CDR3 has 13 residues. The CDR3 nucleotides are TGTGCCAGCAGCGCAGGGGGTGACGCTGAAGCTTTCTTT. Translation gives CASSAGGDAEAFF.

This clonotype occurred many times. The CDR3: CASSYGQGAIGMNTEAFF. In DNA form, the CDR3 reads TGTGCCAGCAGCTATGGACAGGGGGCGATCGGGATGAACACTGAAGCTTTCTTT. The chain uses TRBV2 and TRBJ1-1, with 11 bases aligning to TRBD1. Germline V CDR1 and CDR2: SNHLY, FYNNEI. There are 18 residues in the CDR3. V lost 6 bases and J lost 0; bases outside the gene matches: 12.

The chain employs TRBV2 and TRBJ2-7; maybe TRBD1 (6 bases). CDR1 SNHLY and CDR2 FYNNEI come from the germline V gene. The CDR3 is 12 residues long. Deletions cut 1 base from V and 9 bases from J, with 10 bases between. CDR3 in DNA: TGTGCCAGCAGTGAAGGAACAGGGAGGCAGTACTTC. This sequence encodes CASSEGTGRQYF.

CDR3 region: CASSLSAAVYNEQFF. The CDR3 bases are TGCGCCAGCAGCTTGAGTGCGGCAGTCTACAATGAGCAGTTCTTC. The genes are TRBV5-1 and TRBJ2-1; D is undetermined. The CDR3 is made up of 15 amino acids. V lost 1 base, J lost 3 bases, and 11 bases lay in between. CDR1 is SGHRS, CDR2 YFSETQ, per germline.

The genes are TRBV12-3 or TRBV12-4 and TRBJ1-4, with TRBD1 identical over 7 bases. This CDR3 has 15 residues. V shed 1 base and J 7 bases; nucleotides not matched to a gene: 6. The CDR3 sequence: CASSLERGHGEKLFF. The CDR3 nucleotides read TGTGCCAGCAGTTTAGAAAGGGGGCATGGTGAAAAACTGTTTTTT.

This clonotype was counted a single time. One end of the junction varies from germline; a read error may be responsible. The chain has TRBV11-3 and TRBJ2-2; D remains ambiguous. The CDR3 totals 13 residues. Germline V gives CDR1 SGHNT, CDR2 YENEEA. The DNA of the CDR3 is TGTGTCAGCAGCGCCTACAGAACCGGGGAGCTGTTTTTT. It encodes CVSSAYRTGELFF.